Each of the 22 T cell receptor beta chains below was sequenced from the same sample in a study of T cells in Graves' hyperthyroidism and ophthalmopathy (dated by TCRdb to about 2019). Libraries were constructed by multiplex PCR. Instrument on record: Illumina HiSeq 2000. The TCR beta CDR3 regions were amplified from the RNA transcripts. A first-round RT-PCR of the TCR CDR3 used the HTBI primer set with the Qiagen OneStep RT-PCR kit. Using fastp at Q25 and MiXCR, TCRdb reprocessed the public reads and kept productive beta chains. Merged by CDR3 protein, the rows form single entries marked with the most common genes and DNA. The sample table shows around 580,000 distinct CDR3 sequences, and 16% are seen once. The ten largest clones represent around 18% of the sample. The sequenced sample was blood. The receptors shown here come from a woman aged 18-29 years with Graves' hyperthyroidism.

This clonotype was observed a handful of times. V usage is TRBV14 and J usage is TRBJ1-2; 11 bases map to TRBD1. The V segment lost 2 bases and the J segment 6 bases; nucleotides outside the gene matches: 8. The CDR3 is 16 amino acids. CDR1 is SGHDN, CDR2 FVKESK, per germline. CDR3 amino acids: CASSQFWDRGKDGYTF. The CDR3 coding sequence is TGTGCCAGCAGCCAATTCTGGGACAGGGGGAAGGATGGCTACACCTTC.

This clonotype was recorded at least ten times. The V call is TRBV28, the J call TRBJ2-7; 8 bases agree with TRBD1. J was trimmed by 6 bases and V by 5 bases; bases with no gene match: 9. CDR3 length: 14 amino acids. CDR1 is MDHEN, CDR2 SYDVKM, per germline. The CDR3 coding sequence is TGTGCCAGCAGTACCCCCGGACAGGGTCGCGAGCAGTACTTC. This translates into CASSTPGQGREQYF.

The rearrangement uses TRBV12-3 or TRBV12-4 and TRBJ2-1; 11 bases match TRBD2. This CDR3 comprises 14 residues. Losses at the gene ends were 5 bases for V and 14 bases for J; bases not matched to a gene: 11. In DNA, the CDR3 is TGTGCCAGCAGTAACGGACTAGCGGGTTCTTCTAAGTTCTTC. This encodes CASSNGLAGSSKFF.

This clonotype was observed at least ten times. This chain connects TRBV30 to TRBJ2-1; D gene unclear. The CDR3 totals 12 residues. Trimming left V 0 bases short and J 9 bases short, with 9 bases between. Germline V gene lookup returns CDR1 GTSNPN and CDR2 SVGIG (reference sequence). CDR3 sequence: CAWSVKGIEQFF. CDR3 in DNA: TGTGCCTGGAGTGTTAAGGGTATTGAGCAGTTCTTC. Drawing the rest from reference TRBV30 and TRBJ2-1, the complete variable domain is SQTIHQWPATLVQPVGSPLSLECTVEGTSNPNLYWYRQAAGRGLQLLFYSVGIGQISSEVPQNLSASRPQDRQFILSSKKLLLSDSGFYLCAWSVKGIEQFFGPGTRLTVL.

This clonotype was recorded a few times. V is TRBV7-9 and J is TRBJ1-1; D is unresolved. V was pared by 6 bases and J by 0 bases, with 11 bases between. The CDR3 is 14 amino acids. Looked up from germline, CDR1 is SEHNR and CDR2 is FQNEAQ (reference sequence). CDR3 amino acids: CASSSPDVNTEAFF. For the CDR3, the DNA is TGTGCCAGCAGTTCCCCGGATGTGAACACTGAAGCTTTCTTT. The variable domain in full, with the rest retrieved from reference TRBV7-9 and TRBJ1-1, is DTGVSQNPRHKITKRGQNVTFRCDPISEHNRLYWYRQTLGQGPEFLTYFQNEAQLEKSRLLSDRFSAERPKGSFSTLEIQRTEQGDSAMYLCASSSPDVNTEAFFGQGTRLTVV.

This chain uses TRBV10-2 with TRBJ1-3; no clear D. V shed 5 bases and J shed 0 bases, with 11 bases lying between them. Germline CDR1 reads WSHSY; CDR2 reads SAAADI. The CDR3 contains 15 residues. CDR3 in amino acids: CASSHSGISGNTIYF. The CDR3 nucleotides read TGCGCCAGCAGTCATTCGGGGATCTCTGGAAACACCATATATTTT.

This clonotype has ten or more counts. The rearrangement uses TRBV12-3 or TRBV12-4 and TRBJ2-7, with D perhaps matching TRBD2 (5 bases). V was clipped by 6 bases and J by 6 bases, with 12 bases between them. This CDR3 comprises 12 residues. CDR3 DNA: TGTGCCAGCAGCTCGGGGTTGGTCGAGCAGTACTTC. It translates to CASSSGLVEQYF.

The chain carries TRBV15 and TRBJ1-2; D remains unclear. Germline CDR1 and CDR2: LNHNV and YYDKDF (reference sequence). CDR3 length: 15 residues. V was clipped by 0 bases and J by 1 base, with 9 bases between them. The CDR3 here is CATSRDYGGNYGYTF. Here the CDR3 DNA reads TGTGCCACCAGCAGAGATTACGGCGGTAACTATGGCTACACCTTC.

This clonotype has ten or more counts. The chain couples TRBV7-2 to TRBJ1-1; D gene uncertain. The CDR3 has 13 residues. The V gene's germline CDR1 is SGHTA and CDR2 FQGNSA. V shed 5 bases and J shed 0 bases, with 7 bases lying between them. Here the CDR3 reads CASSARVNTEAFF. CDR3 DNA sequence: TGTGCCAGCAGCGCCCGTGTGAACACTGAAGCTTTCTTT.

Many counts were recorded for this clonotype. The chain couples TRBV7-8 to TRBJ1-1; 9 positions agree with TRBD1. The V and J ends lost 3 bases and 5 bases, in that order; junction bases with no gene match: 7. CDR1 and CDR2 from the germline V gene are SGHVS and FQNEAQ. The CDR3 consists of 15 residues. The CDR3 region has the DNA TGTGCCAGCAGCTTGAACAGGGGGCGCGAAACTGAAGCTTTCTTT. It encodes CASSLNRGRETEAFF.

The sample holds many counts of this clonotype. In DNA form, the CDR3 reads TGTGCCAGCAGTTACGGTCCGGGACAGGGCGAAGAGACCCAGTACTTC. It codes for CASSYGPGQGEETQYF. The chain combines TRBV12-3 or TRBV12-4 with TRBJ2-5; 9 bases are a match to TRBD1. J lost 3 bases, V lost 4 bases, and 9 bases had no gene match. This CDR3 region has 16 residues.

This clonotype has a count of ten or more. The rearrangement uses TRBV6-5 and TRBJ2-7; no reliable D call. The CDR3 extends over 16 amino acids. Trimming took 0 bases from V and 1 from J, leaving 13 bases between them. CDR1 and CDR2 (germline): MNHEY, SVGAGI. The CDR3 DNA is TGTGCCAGCAGTTACTCGACTCTTACAGTATCCTACGAGCAGTACTTC. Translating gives CASSYSTLTVSYEQYF.

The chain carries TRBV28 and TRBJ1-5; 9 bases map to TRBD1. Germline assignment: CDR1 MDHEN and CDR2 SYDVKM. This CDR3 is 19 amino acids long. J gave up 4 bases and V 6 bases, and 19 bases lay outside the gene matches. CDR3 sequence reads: CASRSQGAITGTGNQPQHF. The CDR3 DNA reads TGTGCCAGCAGGTCACAGGGGGCGATCACCGGGACAGGGAATCAGCCCCAGCATTTT.

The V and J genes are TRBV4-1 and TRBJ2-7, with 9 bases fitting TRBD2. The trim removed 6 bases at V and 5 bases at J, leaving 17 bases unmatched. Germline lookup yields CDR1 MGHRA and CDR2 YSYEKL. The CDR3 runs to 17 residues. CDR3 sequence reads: CASRLFAGRGGLDEQYF. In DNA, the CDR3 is TGCGCCAGCAGGCTATTCGCGGGGCGGGGGGGCCTCGACGAGCAGTACTTC.

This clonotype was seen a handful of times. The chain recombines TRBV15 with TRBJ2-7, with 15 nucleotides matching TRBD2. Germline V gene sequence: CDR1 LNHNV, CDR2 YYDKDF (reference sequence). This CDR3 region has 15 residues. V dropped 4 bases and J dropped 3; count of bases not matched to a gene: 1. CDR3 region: CATSKGLAGGYEQYF. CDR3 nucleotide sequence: TGTGCCACCAGCAAGGGACTAGCGGGAGGCTACGAGCAGTACTTC.

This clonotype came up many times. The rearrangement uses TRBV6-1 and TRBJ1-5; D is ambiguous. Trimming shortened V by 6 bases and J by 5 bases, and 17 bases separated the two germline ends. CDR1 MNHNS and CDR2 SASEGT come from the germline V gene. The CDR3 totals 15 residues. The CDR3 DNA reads TGTGCCAGCAGCGTTGGACCGACAAACTATCAGCCCCAGCATTTT. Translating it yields CASSVGPTNYQPQHF.

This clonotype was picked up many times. The CDR3 DNA reads as TGTGCCAGCGAGGCAGAGACCCAGTACTTC. This translates into CASEAETQYF. This chain links TRBV2 with TRBJ2-5; no definite D call. CDR1 SNHLY and CDR2 FYNNEI come from the germline V gene. V lost 8 bases and J 4 bases, leaving 5 bases between the germline ends. The CDR3 covers 10 residues.

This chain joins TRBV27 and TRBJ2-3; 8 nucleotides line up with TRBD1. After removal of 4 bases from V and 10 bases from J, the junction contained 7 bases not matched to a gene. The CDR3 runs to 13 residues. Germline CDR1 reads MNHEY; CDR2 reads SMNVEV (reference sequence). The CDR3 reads CASSSPDREAQYF. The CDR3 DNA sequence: TGTGCCAGCAGTTCCCCGGACAGGGAGGCGCAGTATTTT.

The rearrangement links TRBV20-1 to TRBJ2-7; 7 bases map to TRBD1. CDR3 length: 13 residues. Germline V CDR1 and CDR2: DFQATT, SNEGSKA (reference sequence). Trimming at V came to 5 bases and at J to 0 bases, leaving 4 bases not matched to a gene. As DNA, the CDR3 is TGCAGTGCTCCACAGGGGAGCTCCTACGAGCAGTACTTC. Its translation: CSAPQGSSYEQYF.

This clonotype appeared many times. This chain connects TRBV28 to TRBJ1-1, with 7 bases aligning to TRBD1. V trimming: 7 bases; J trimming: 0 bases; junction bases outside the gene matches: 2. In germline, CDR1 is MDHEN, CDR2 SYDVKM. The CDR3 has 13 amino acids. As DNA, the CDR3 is TGTGCCAGCAACAGGGGCATGAACACTGAAGCTTTCTTT. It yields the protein CASNRGMNTEAFF.

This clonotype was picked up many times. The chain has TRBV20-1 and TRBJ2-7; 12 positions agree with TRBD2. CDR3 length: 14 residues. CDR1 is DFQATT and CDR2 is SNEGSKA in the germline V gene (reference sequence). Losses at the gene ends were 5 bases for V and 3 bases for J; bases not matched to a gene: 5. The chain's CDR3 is CSARGLAGLYEQYF. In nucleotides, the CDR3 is TGCAGTGCTCGCGGACTAGCGGGGCTCTACGAGCAGTACTTC.

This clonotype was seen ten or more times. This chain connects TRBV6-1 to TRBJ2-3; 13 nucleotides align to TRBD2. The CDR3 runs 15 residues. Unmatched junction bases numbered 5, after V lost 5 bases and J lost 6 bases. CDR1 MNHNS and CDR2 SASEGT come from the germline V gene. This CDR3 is CASSRTSGSSDTQYF. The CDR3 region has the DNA TGTGCCAGCAGTAGGACTAGCGGGAGTTCCGATACGCAGTATTTT.